The 23 T cell receptor beta chains given below trace back to one sample, sequenced in a study of T-cell memory formation after mild COVID-19. From the 5' RACE reads, TCRdb called clonotypes with MiXCR, one entry per CDR3 protein. This table has approximately 350,000 distinct CDR3 sequences, 10% to 15% appearing once. Specimen: PBMCs or a T cell subset sorted from them (not recorded which). The receptor source for this set is a man between 18 and 29 years old who had mild COVID-19 (a few samples of this study predate the infection). Cell type and time point are not known.

This clonotype was detected only a few times. The gene calls are TRBV11-2 and TRBJ2-1; D call uncertain. The CDR3 is 12 amino acids. Germline V gene lookup returns CDR1 SGHAT and CDR2 FQNNGV. Trimming removed 5 bases at V and 4 bases at J, with 6 bases between. The CDR3 DNA reads TGTGCCAGCAGCCCGAAGTACAATGAGCAGTTCTTC. It specifies CASSPKYNEQFF.

This clonotype was recorded many times. The chain has TRBV4-3 and TRBJ2-3; 11 nucleotides align to TRBD2. The J segment lost 0 bases and the V segment lost 0 bases, leaving 8 bases of the junction unmatched. CDR3 size: 19 residues. CDR1 LGHNA and CDR2 YSLEER come from the germline V gene. The CDR3 region is CASSQDGSGGASSTDTQYF. The CDR3 coding sequence is TGCGCCAGCAGCCAAGATGGTAGCGGGGGGGCCTCTAGCACAGATACGCAGTATTTT.

There are a few counts of this clonotype. The rearrangement uses TRBV29-1 and TRBJ2-3; TRBD2 agrees at 9 bases. This CDR3 contains 16 residues. V lost 6 bases, J lost 0 bases, and 10 bases stayed unmatched. CDR1 is SQVTM and CDR2 is ANQGSEA in the germline V gene. The CDR3 region has the DNA TGCAGCGTCAAAGGGGTGCGGGGGGGCAGCACAGATACGCAGTATTTT. Translated, it gives CSVKGVRGGSTDTQYF.

Regarding this clonotype: The conserved phenylalanine or tryptophan normally closing the CDR3 is absent here, so this likely arose from a read error. The V call is TRBV20-1, the J call TRBJ1-5; D gene unclear. The length of the CDR3 is 12 residues. The V gene lost 8 bases and the J gene lost 3 bases, with 11 bases spanning the gap. The germline V gene has CDR1 DFQATT and CDR2 SNEGSKA (reference sequence). CDR3 region: CSSRSPNQPQHI. CDR3 in DNA: TGCAGTTCGCGCAGTCCCAATCAGCCCCAGCATATT.

This clonotype showed up many times. The chain has TRBV6-5 and TRBJ2-7; maybe TRBD2 (6 bases). Trimming shortened V by 0 bases and J by 3 bases, and 9 bases separated the two germline ends. Germline CDR1 and CDR2: MNHEY and SVGAGI. The CDR3 is 14 residues long. The CDR3 spells CASSYSMGGYEQYF. CDR3 nucleotide sequence: TGTGCCAGCAGTTACTCGATGGGGGGCTACGAGCAGTACTTC.

The V gene is TRBV7-2, the J gene TRBJ2-5; TRBD2 matches 8 bases. The V gene's germline CDR1 is SGHTA and CDR2 FQGNSA. CDR3 length: 16 amino acids. With V trimmed by 5 bases and J by 8 bases, 16 bases remained unmatched. This CDR3 is CASSLHRSGGWNTQYF. CDR3 nucleotides: TGTGCCAGCAGCCTACATCGGAGCGGGGGATGGAATACCCAGTACTTC.

Only a few counts were recorded for this clonotype. The chain carries TRBV27 and TRBJ1-5; TRBD1 might be the D (5 bases). The germline gives CDR1 MNHEY, CDR2 SMNVEV (reference sequence). V shed 6 bases and J shed 7 bases, with 16 bases lying between them. The CDR3 extends over 14 amino acids. The CDR3 sequence: CASSHGQIGQPQHF. The CDR3, as DNA: TGTGCCAGCAGCCACGGACAAATTGGCCAGCCCCAGCATTTT.

This chain connects TRBV6-5 to TRBJ1-1; no reliable D call. V was trimmed by 6 bases and J by 1 base, leaving 12 bases between them. The CDR3 length is 14 residues. Per germline, CDR1 MNHEY and CDR2 SVGAGI. The DNA of the CDR3 is TGTGCCAGCAGCTCTTATGCAGGGAACACTGAAGCTTTCTTT. This codes for CASSSYAGNTEAFF.

This clonotype was observed a handful of times. V usage is TRBV7-9 and J usage is TRBJ2-5; TRBD1 agrees at 10 bases. This CDR3 has 15 residues. Per the germline V gene, CDR1 is SEHNR and CDR2 is FQNEAQ (reference sequence). Trimming removed 2 bases from V and 3 bases from J; junction bases left unmatched: 3. The CDR3 sequence is CASSLRDRGEETQYF. CDR3 in DNA: TGTGCCAGCAGCTTAAGGGACAGGGGTGAAGAGACCCAGTACTTC.

V gene TRBV9 combines with J gene TRBJ1-5, with D possibly being TRBD1 (5 bases). The CDR3 contains 14 residues. V was shortened by 0 bases and J by 9 bases, with 13 bases between the two germline ends. Germline V gene data show CDR1 as SGDLS and CDR2 as YYNGEE. The CDR3 DNA sequence: TGTGCCAGCAGCGTAGGGAAGTTCGGGGGGCCCCAGCATTTT. Its translation is CASSVGKFGGPQHF.

This chain connects TRBV4-2 to TRBJ2-1; no definite D call. CDR3 size: 13 residues. The germline CDR1 and CDR2 sequences are LGHNA and YNFKEQ. Trimming left V 4 bases short and J 8 bases short, with 12 bases between. As DNA, the CDR3 is TGTGCCAGCAGCCCCGAGGCTAGAGATGAGCAGTTCTTC. This codes for CASSPEARDEQFF.

This clonotype appeared a few times. V and J are TRBV2 and TRBJ2-5; 8 bases agree with TRBD2. Looked up from germline, CDR1 is SNHLY and CDR2 is FYNNEI. CDR3 size: 15 residues. V lost 3 bases to trimming and J lost 1 base; unmatched junction nucleotides: 4. CDR3 nucleotide sequence: TGTGCCAGCAGTGATGCGGGGGGCTTCCAAGAGACCCAGTACTTC. As protein: CASSDAGGFQETQYF.

With regard to this clonotype: Given a much more abundant clone one base away, this may be a read error. The V gene is TRBV7-3, the J gene TRBJ2-2, with TRBD1 as a possible D gene (5 bases). Germline values: CDR1 SGHTA, CDR2 FQGTGA. The CDR3 extends over 14 amino acids. V shed 5 bases and J shed 3 bases, with 10 bases lying between them. CDR3: CASSPDRYTGELFF. The CDR3 nucleotides read TGTGCCAGCAGCCCCGACAGATACACCGGGGAGCTGTTTTTT.

There are many counts of this clonotype. The chain is built from TRBV6-5 and TRBJ1-4; a weak D match, TRBD1 (6 bases). The V gene's germline CDR1 is MNHEY and CDR2 SVGAGI. The V end lost 4 bases, the J end lost 8 bases, and 11 bases lay between the germline ends. CDR3 size: 13 residues. This CDR3 is CASSSPGDEKLFF. CDR3 nucleotides: TGTGCCAGCAGTTCCCCAGGGGACGAAAAACTGTTTTTT.

In the case of this clonotype: A junction end diverges from the germline sequence, so it may reflect a read error. The chain uses TRBV12-3 or TRBV12-4 and TRBJ2-2; TRBD2 agrees at 9 bases. The CDR3 has 14 amino acids. Written as DNA, the CDR3 is TGTGCCAGCAGTCTAGCGGGGTGGTCCGGGGAGCTGTTTTTT. Its protein is CASSLAGWSGELFF.

This clonotype was counted only a few times. The chain joins TRBV5-1 to TRBJ2-5, with D maybe TRBD1 (6 bases). Germline lookup yields CDR1 SGHRS and CDR2 YFSETQ. Deletions cut 5 bases from V and 2 bases from J, with 10 bases between. There are 13 residues in the CDR3. CDR3 residues: CASRTGFQETQYF. The CDR3 DNA reads TGCGCCAGCAGAACAGGGTTTCAAGAGACCCAGTACTTC.

The genes are TRBV12-3 or TRBV12-4 and TRBJ1-2; the D gene is possibly TRBD1 (5 bases). The CDR3 is made up of 14 amino acids. V shed 6 bases and J shed 4 bases, with 15 bases lying between them. CDR3 in DNA: TGTGCCAGCAGATGGGGGGGAGGCCCCTATGGCTACACCTTC. As protein: CASRWGGGPYGYTF.

Only one count was recorded for this clonotype. The rearrangement links TRBV4-3 to TRBJ2-7; D uncertain. This CDR3 comprises 17 residues. Germline lookup yields CDR1 LGHNA and CDR2 YSLEER. V was trimmed by 3 bases and J by 3 bases, leaving 21 bases between them. CDR3 residues: CASSQMRKRSPLYEQYV. The CDR3 DNA follows: TGCGCCAGCAGCCAGATGAGAAAAAGGTCGCCCCTCTACGAGCAGTACGTC.

In this sample, this clonotype turned up a few times. J is TRBJ2-1 and V is TRBV20-1; possible D gene TRBD1, 5 bases. V dropped 2 bases and J dropped 9 bases, with 8 bases sitting between them. Germline V gives CDR1 DFQATT, CDR2 SNEGSKA (reference sequence). There are 11 residues in the CDR3. The CDR3 region has the DNA TGCAGTGCTAGACCTCAGGGTGAGCAGTTCTTC. Translation gives CSARPQGEQFF.

Written as DNA, the CDR3 is TGTGCCAGCAGAAAAGGACCAGCCTACGAGCAGTACGTC. It codes for CASRKGPAYEQYV. The rearrangement uses TRBV6-5 and TRBJ2-7; D gene uncertain. Between the trimmed V and J ends, which lost 6 bases and 2 bases, there was a span of 11 bases. The CDR3 covers 13 residues. The V gene's germline CDR1 is MNHEY and CDR2 SVGAGI.

This clonotype appeared a few times. DNA for the CDR3: TGCGCCAGCAGCCCACAGGGGTTGAACTATGGCTACACCTTC. This gives the protein CASSPQGLNYGYTF. This chain connects TRBV4-3 to TRBJ1-2, with 7 bases fitting TRBD1. The CDR3 consists of 14 residues. The V gene's germline CDR1 is LGHNA and CDR2 YSLEER. V shed 4 bases and J 2 bases; nucleotides not matched to a gene: 4.

The chain is built from TRBV5-5 and TRBJ1-1; D might be TRBD1 (5 bases). The CDR3 has 12 amino acids. Germline CDR1 and CDR2: SGHKS and YYEKEE (reference sequence). The V end lost 1 base, the J end lost 9 bases, and 10 bases lay between the germline ends. The CDR3 DNA follows: TGTGCCAGCAGCTTGACCGGGGCTAAAGCTTTCTTT. It encodes CASSLTGAKAFF.

The chain uses TRBV4-3 and TRBJ1-5; 7 bases map to TRBD1. Germline loops: CDR1 LGHNA, CDR2 YSLEER. After removal of 5 bases from V and 5 bases from J, the junction contained 9 bases not matched to a gene. This CDR3 spans 15 amino acids. Here the CDR3 DNA reads TGCGCCAGCAGCAGCGACAGGGTAAATGATCAGCCCCAGCATTTT. Amino acids: CASSSDRVNDQPQHF.